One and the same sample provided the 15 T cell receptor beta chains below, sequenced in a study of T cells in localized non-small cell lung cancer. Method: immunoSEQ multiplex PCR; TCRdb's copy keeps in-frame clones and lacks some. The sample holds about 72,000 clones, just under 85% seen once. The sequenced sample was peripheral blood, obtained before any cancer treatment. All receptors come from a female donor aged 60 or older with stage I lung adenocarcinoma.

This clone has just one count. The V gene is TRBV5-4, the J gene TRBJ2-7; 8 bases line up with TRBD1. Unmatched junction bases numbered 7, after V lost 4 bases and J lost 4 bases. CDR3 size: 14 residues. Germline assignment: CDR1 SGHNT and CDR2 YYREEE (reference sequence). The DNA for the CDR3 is TGTGCCAGCAGCCACATGGACAGGGCTTACGAGCAGTACTTC. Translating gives CASSHMDRAYEQYF.

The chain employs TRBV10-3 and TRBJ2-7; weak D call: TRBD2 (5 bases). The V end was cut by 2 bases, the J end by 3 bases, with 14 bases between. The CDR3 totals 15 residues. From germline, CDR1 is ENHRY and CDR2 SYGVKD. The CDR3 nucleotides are TGTGCCATCAGTGAGGAGGGTAGGATCAGCTACGAGCAGTACTTC. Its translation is CAISEEGRISYEQYF.

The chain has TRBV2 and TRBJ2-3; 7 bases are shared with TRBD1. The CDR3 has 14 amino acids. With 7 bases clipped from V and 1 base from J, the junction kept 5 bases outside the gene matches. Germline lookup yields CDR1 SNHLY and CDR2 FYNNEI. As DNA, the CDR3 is TGTGCCAGCAAGAAGGGGGCTGGCACAGATACGCAGTATTTT. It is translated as CASKKGAGTDTQYF.

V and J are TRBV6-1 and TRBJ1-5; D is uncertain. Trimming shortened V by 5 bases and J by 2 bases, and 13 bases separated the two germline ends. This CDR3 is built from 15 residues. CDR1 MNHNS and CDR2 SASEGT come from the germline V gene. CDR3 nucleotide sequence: TGTGCCAGCAGTTTGATTCCCCATGGCAATCAGCCCCAGCATTTT. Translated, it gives CASSLIPHGNQPQHF.

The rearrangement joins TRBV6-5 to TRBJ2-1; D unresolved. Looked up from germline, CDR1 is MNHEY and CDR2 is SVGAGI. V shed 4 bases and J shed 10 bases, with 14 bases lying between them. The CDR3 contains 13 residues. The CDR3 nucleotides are TGTGCCAGCAGTTCACATAGGTTGGGGGAGCAGTTCTTC. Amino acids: CASSSHRLGEQFF.

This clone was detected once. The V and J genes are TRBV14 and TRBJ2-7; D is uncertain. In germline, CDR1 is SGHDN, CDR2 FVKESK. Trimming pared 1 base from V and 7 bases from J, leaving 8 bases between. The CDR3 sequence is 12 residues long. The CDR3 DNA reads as TGTGCCAGCAGCCAAGGGGCCCGGGAGCAGTACTTC. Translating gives CASSQGAREQYF.

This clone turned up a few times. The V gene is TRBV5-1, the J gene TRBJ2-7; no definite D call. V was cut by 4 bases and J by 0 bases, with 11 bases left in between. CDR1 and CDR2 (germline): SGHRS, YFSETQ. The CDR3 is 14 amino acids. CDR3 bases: TGCGCCAGCAGCCTGATGGAGAGCTCCTACGAGCAGTACTTC. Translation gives CASSLMESSYEQYF.

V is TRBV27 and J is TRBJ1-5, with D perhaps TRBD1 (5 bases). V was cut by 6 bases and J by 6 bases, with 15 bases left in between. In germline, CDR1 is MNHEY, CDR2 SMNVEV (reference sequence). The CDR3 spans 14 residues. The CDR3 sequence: CASRTRGEGQPQHF. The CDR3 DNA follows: TGTGCCAGCAGGACGAGGGGTGAAGGTCAGCCCCAGCATTTT.

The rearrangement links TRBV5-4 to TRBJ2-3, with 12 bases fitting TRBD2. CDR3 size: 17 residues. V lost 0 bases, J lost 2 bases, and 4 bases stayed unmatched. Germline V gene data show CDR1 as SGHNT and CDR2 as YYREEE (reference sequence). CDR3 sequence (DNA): TGTGCCAGCAGCTTGGGGCTAGCGGGGGGGAACACAGATACGCAGTATTTT. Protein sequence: CASSLGLAGGNTDTQYF.

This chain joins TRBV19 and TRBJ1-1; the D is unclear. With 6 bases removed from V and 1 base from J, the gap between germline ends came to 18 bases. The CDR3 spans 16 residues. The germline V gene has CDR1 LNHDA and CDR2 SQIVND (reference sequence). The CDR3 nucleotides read TGTGCCAGTAGCCCACTAGCAGGAGGTTGGAACACTGAAGCTTTCTTT. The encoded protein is CASSPLAGGWNTEAFF.

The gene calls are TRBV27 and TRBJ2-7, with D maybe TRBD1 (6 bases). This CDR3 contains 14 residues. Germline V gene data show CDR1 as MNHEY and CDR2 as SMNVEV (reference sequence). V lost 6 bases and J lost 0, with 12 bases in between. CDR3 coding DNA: TGTGCCAGCAGGTTGACAGGCCCCTCCTACGAGCAGTACTTC. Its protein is CASRLTGPSYEQYF.

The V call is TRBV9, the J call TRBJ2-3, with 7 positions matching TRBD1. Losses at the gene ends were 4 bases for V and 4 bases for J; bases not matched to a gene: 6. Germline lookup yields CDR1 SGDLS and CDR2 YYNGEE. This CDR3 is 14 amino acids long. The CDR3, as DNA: TGTGCCAGCAGCACCCACAGGGGCGCAGATACGCAGTATTTT. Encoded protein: CASSTHRGADTQYF. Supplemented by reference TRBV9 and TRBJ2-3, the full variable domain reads DSGVTQTPKHLITATGQRVTLRCSPRSGDLSVYWYQQSLDQGLQFLIQYYNGEERAKGNILERFSAQQFPDLHSELNLSSLELGDSALYFCASSTHRGADTQYFGPGTRLTVL.

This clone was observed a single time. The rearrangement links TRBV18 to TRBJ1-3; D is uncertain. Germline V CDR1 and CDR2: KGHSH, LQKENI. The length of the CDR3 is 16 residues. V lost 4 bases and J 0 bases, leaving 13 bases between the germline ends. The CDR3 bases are TGTGCCAGCTCACATCTGACGGAAGACTCTGGAAACACCATATATTTT. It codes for CASSHLTEDSGNTIYF.

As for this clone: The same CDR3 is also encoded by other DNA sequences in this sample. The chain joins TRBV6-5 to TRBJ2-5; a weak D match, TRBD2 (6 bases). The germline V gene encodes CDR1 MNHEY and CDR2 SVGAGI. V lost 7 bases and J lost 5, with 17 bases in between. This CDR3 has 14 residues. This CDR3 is CASKRTQGGETQYF. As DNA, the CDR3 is TGTGCCAGCAAAAGGACTCAGGGAGGCGAGACCCAGTACTTC.

As DNA, the CDR3 is TGTGCCAGCAGTTACCGAAGACAGGGAGGACAATATGAGCAGTTCTTC. Its protein product is CASSYRRQGGQYEQFF. This sequence joins TRBV6-6 and TRBJ2-1, with D possibly matching TRBD1 (7 bases). Trimming left V 2 bases short and J 8 bases short, with 19 bases between. CDR1 is MNHNY and CDR2 is SVGAGI in the germline V gene (reference sequence). CDR3 length: 16 amino acids.